Below are 18 T cell receptor beta chains sequenced from a single sample in a study of regulatory T cells in long-lasting Graves disease. Sample time point: newly diagnosed GD, antithyroid drugs for less than 3 months. Preparation of the TCR library used RNA extracted from PBMCs. Investigators prepared the TCR beta libraries by applying iRepertoire HTBI primers and Arm-PCR of CDR3 regions. TCRdb re-called the multiplex PCR reads through MiXCR, storing one row per CDR3 protein. The table lists around 250,000 distinct CDR3 sequences, around a sixth of them singletons, with about 14% in the top ten. These data were also filed under a second study, of T cells in Graves' hyperthyroidism and ophthalmopathy.

Sequences were derived from peripheral blood mononuclear cells (PBMCs), sampled at new diagnosis, from a patient treated with antithyroid drugs. Receptors were obtained from a woman under 40 with Graves disease.

This clonotype was detected only a few times. The chain recombines TRBV7-6 with TRBJ1-4, with TRBD1 as a possible D gene (5 bases). V dropped 5 bases and J dropped 0 bases, with 13 bases sitting between them. The germline gives CDR1 SGHVS, CDR2 FNYEAQ. The CDR3 spans 16 residues. As DNA, the CDR3 is TGTGCCAGCAGCCGCGGGACCCACGCAACTAATGAAAAACTGTTTTTT. It is translated as CASSRGTHATNEKLFF. Together with reference TRBV7-6 and TRBJ1-4, the CDR3 gives the full variable domain: GAGVSQSPRYKVTKRGQDVALRCDPISGHVSLYWYRQALGQGPEFLTYFNYEAQQDKSGLPNDRFSAERPEGSISTLTIQRTEQRDSAMYRCASSRGTHATNEKLFFGSGTQLSVL.

This clonotype was detected many times. The chain combines TRBV20-1 with TRBJ2-5; the match to TRBD1 covers 7 bases. Germline V CDR1 and CDR2: DFQATT, SNEGSKA (reference sequence). This CDR3 has 13 residues. V lost 6 bases and J lost 5; bases outside the gene matches: 9. The DNA for the CDR3 is TGCAGTGCGACCGAGGGGGCCGGGGAGACCCAGTACTTC. It specifies CSATEGAGETQYF.

This clonotype has at least ten counts. The chain uses TRBV18 and TRBJ2-3; 11 bases map to TRBD2. The CDR3 contains 15 residues. V lost 6 bases to trimming and J lost 4 bases; unmatched junction nucleotides: 6. CDR1 and CDR2 (germline): KGHSH, LQKENI. The CDR3 DNA reads as TGTGCCAGCTCCCCGACTAGCGGGGTCGCAGATACGCAGTATTTT. It codes for CASSPTSGVADTQYF.

This clonotype has a count of ten or more. The chain links TRBV9 to TRBJ2-1; perhaps TRBD2 as D (7 bases). Trimming pared 3 bases from V and 2 bases from J, leaving 18 bases between. CDR3 length: 17 residues. Germline CDR1 reads SGDLS; CDR2 reads YYNGEE. CDR3 DNA sequence: TGTGCCAGCAGCGGAGCCCTGGGGGGGGCTACCTACAATGAGCAGTTCTTC. Its translation is CASSGALGGATYNEQFF.

This clonotype appeared many times. The genes are TRBV2 and TRBJ2-3; 7 positions agree with TRBD2. V gave up 4 bases and J gave up 7 bases; unmatched junction bases: 14. Germline V CDR1 and CDR2: SNHLY, FYNNEI. CDR3 size: 16 residues. The CDR3 loop reads CASSGKRGGADNTQYF. The DNA of the CDR3 is TGTGCCAGCAGTGGAAAGCGGGGCGGGGCCGATAATACGCAGTATTTT.

This clonotype was counted a few times. The chain uses TRBV7-9 and TRBJ1-4; possibly TRBD1 for D (6 bases). Trimming took 1 base from V and 2 from J, leaving 8 bases between them. The CDR3 has 15 amino acids. Germline V gene data show CDR1 as SEHNR and CDR2 as FQNEAQ (reference sequence). CDR3 sequence reads: CASSLDTGTNEKLFF. DNA of the CDR3: TGTGCCAGCAGCTTAGATACAGGGACTAATGAAAAACTGTTTTTT.

At least ten counts were recorded for this clonotype. This chain joins TRBV6-1 and TRBJ1-5; D is perhaps TRBD1 (5 bases). Germline lookup yields CDR1 MNHNS and CDR2 SASEGT. The CDR3 runs 15 residues. Between the trimmed V and J ends, which lost 7 bases and 4 bases, there was a span of 17 bases. CDR3 loop: CASMSRQGLNQPQHF. Written as DNA, the CDR3 is TGTGCCAGCATGTCCCGGCAGGGCCTTAATCAGCCCCAGCATTTT.

As for this clonotype: A read error is likely here: a far larger clone is one base away. V gene TRBV11-2 combines with J gene TRBJ1-1; D is ambiguous. Germline loops: CDR1 SGHAT, CDR2 FQNNGV. The CDR3 has 13 residues. V lost 4 bases to trimming and J lost 1 base, with 7 bases between them. CDR3 sequence reads: CASSYQSNTEAFF. Here the CDR3 DNA reads TGTGCCAGCAGCTACCAGTCGAACACTGAAGCTTTCTTT.

This clonotype appeared many times. J is TRBJ1-6 and V is TRBV12-3 or TRBV12-4; a weak D match, TRBD1 (5 bases). This CDR3 contains 13 residues. The V and J ends lost 3 bases and 7 bases respectively, with 7 bases between them. CDR3 amino acids: CASSFGGNSPLHF. The DNA for the CDR3 is TGTGCCAGCAGTTTCGGGGGAAATTCACCCCTCCACTTT.

Many counts were recorded for this clonotype. CDR3 protein: CASKGHTQYF. The CDR3 bases are TGTGCCAGCAAGGGCCATACGCAGTATTTT. J is TRBJ2-3 and V is TRBV2; D gene ambiguous. From germline, CDR1 is SNHLY and CDR2 FYNNEI. The CDR3 runs 10 residues. Trimming removed 7 bases at V and 7 bases at J, with 6 bases between.

Many counts were recorded for this clonotype. This CDR3 reads CSAGGQGRGYGYTF. The DNA of the CDR3 is TGCAGTGCTGGAGGACAGGGGCGCGGGTATGGCTACACCTTC. The chain employs TRBV20-1 and TRBJ1-2; 9 bases fit TRBD1. V shed 5 bases and J 5 bases; nucleotides not matched to a gene: 9. Per the germline V gene, CDR1 is DFQATT and CDR2 is SNEGSKA (reference sequence). The CDR3 covers 14 residues.

The chain recombines TRBV5-8 with TRBJ1-1; D is possibly TRBD1 (6 bases). Germline V gene lookup returns CDR1 SGHTS and CDR2 YDEGEE. V was shortened by 0 bases and J by 1 base, with 16 bases between the two germline ends. The CDR3 is 17 residues long. CDR3 in amino acids: CASSLADVTGRNTEAFF. The CDR3 DNA reads TGTGCCAGCAGCTTGGCAGATGTAACAGGGAGGAACACTGAAGCTTTCTTT.

This clonotype was seen a handful of times. The CDR3 loop is CASRSGQGIFRNQPQHF. CDR3 in DNA: TGTGCCAGCAGGTCAGGACAGGGTATCTTTCGGAATCAGCCCCAGCATTTT. This sequence joins TRBV12-3 or TRBV12-4 and TRBJ1-5; 8 bases line up with TRBD1. The ends lost 6 bases at V and 4 bases at J; junction bases unmatched: 14. This CDR3 has 17 amino acids.

This clonotype has more than one count but fewer than ten. Sequence at one end of the junction differs from germline and may be a read error. The J gene is TRBJ2-5, the V gene TRBV11-1, with 10 bases aligning to TRBD1. The germline V gene encodes CDR1 SGHAT and CDR2 FQDESV (reference sequence). This CDR3 has 15 amino acids. The CDR3 loop is CASSQDPGTGVTQYF. The CDR3 DNA reads TGCGCCAGCAGCCAAGACCCGGGGACAGGGGTTACCCAGTACTTC.

This rearrangement joins TRBV20-1 to TRBJ1-5; weak D call: TRBD1 (6 bases). Germline lookup yields CDR1 DFQATT and CDR2 SNEGSKA (reference sequence). V lost 3 bases, J lost 7 bases, and 16 bases lay in between. CDR3 length: 14 amino acids. The CDR3 protein is CSASGPGGRQPQHF. The CDR3 coding sequence is TGCAGTGCTAGTGGGCCCGGGGGCCGGCAGCCCCAGCATTTT.

This clonotype was counted many times. The chain uses TRBV20-1 and TRBJ1-5; 7 bases map to TRBD1. Germline assignment: CDR1 DFQATT and CDR2 SNEGSKA (reference sequence). The CDR3 is 16 amino acids. The V and J ends lost 0 bases and 1 base, in that order; junction bases with no gene match: 6. The CDR3 DNA follows: TGCAGTGCTAGAGATCCGAGGGGGCGAAGCAATCAGCCCCAGCATTTT. Its translation is CSARDPRGRSNQPQHF.

This clonotype was seen ten or more times. The rearrangement joins TRBV7-6 to TRBJ1-1; D gene unclear. The CDR3 covers 14 residues. V shed 2 bases and J shed 4 bases, with 11 bases lying between them. The V gene's germline CDR1 is SGHVS and CDR2 FNYEAQ. CDR3: CASSLFLSSTEAFF. The CDR3 bases are TGTGCCAGCAGCTTATTCCTATCCAGCACTGAAGCTTTCTTT.

This clonotype was recorded at least ten times. The J gene is TRBJ2-3, the V gene TRBV24-1; no clear D gene. The germline CDR1 and CDR2 sequences are KGHDR and SFDVKD. The V and J ends lost 5 bases and 2 bases respectively, with 10 bases between them. The CDR3 is 14 amino acids. In DNA form, the CDR3 reads TGTGCCACCAGTGGGCAGGACCTCACAGATACGCAGTATTTT. Translation gives CATSGQDLTDTQYF.